Listed below are T cell receptor beta chains from one sample, sequenced in a study of T cell responses to AZD1222 COVID-19 vaccine. Using immunoSEQ multiplex PCR, the repertoire was profiled, and TCRdb retains in-frame clones only, with some absent. The table shows over 100,000 clones, with less than 90% occurring only once. Sequencing was performed on peripheral blood, taken on day 0 of AZD1222 vaccination. The receptors were sampled from an adult in good health. The CDR3 runs from the conserved cysteine through the conserved F or W. D genes are given only for firm matches. Clone size is stated in some rows and not others, as once, few, many or a class when expanded.

12	TRBV11-1	once	TRBD1	TRBJ2-7	TGTGCCAGCAGCTTGACAGGGGCCGAGCAGTACTTC	CASSLTGAEQYF
14	TRBV6-1	.	.	TRBJ1-1	TGTGCCAGCAGGGATCAGACGGGGAACACTGAAGCTTTCTTT	CASRDQTGNTEAFF
11	TRBV9	once	.	TRBJ2-4	TGTGCCAGCAGCGCCGAGAACATTCAGTACTTC	CASSAENIQYF
17	TRBV2	.	TRBD2	TRBJ2-1	TGTGCCAGCAGTGAGCGGGGAGGGCCCAGCTCCTACAATGAGCAGTTCTTC	CASSERGGPSSYNEQFF
10	TRBV29-1	.	.	TRBJ1-2	TGCAGCGTTGATTCGGGGGGCTACACCTTC	CSVDSGGYTF
14	TRBV11-2	.	.	TRBJ1-5	TGTGCCAGCAGCTTAGATGCGGGGATGGGGCCCCAGCATTTT	CASSLDAGMGPQHF
14	TRBV6-5	.	.	TRBJ1-3	TGTGCCAGCAGGCGGTCCCCCGGCGGAAACACCATATATTTT	CASRRSPGGNTIYF
16	TRBV18	once	TRBD1	TRBJ2-1	TGTGCCAGCTCACCATTTGGGACAGGGATCAACAATGAGCAGTTCTTC	CASSPFGTGINNEQFF
18	TRBV27	once	TRBD1	TRBJ1-6	TGTGCCAGCAGTTCCGTCCCCCCCCAGACAGGGCGGGATTCACCCCTCCACTTT	CASSSVPPQTGRDSPLHF
13	TRBV27	.	.	TRBJ2-3	TGTGCCAGCAGTGCCAAAGCTGGCGATACGCAGTATTTT	CASSAKAGDTQYF
14	TRBV7-9	.	.	TRBJ2-2	TGTGCCAGCAGCTTAGGAGTCCCGACCGGGGAGCTGTTTTTT	CASSLGVPTGELFF
15	TRBV10-2	.	TRBD2	TRBJ2-3	TGCGCCAGCAGTTTTAGCGGGATAGGAACAGATACGCAGTATTTT	CASSFSGIGTDTQYF
14	TRBV4-2	.	.	TRBJ2-5	TGTGCCAGCAGCCAAGATGGCTCTTTAACGACCCAGTACTTC	CASSQDGSLTTQYF
17	TRBV19	.	TRBD2	TRBJ2-3	TGTGCCAGTAGTACCCGACTAGCGCGAGGGGCGTTTGATACGCAGTATTTT	CASSTRLARGAFDTQYF
14	TRBV28	.	TRBD2	TRBJ2-7	TGTGCCAGCCGACCTAGCGGGAGTGCCTACGAGCAGTACTTC	CASRPSGSAYEQYF
13	TRBV30	.	.	TRBJ1-2	TGTGCCTGGAAAGTCCTTGGGGGGCAGGGCTACACCTTC	CAWKVLGGQGYTF
11	TRBV5-1	.	.	TRBJ2-1	TGCGCCAGCAGCACGGGACCCGAGCAGTTCTTC	CASSTGPEQFF
11	TRBV11-2	.	.	TRBJ1-1	TGTGCCAGCAGCCCGCGGCCCGGAGCTTTCTTT	CASSPRPGAFF
16	TRBV5-4	.	.	TRBJ2-2	TGTGCCAGCAGGAATACCCGGGGTGGGGACACCGGGGAGCTGTTTTTT	CASRNTRGGDTGELFF
17	TRBV19	.	TRBD2	TRBJ2-3	TGTGCCAGTAGTAACCACGGACTAGCGGGAGGAGGAGATACGCAGTATTTT	CASSNHGLAGGGDTQYF
14	TRBV27	once	.	TRBJ1-2	TGTGCCAGAAAGCGGGTCCTTAGGTACTATGGCTACACCTTC	CARKRVLRYYGYTF
13	TRBV19	.	TRBD2	TRBJ2-7	TGTGCCAGTAGTATAGTGGCGGGAGACGAGCAGTACTTC	CASSIVAGDEQYF
12	TRBV19	few	.	TRBJ1-1	TGTGCCAGTAGTATTCGGAACACTGAAGCTTTCTTT	CASSIRNTEAFF
17	TRBV5-1	.	.	TRBJ2-1	TGCGCCAGCAGCTTAGGGCTCGCGCTGAGCTCCTACAATGAGCAGTTCTTC	CASSLGLALSSYNEQFF
13	TRBV3-1/TRBV3-2	.	.	TRBJ2-1	TGTGCCAGCAGCCAAGAGATGGGGGTGGAGCAGTTCTTC	CASSQEMGVEQFF
14	TRBV7-8	.	TRBD1	TRBJ2-1	TGTGCCAGCAGTTCCCAGGGGGAGTACAATGAGCAGTTCTTC	CASSSQGEYNEQFF
14	TRBV5-1	once	.	TRBJ1-2	TGCGCCAGCAGCTTGGACCCAGGGGTGAGCGGCTACACCTTC	CASSLDPGVSGYTF
13	TRBV28	.	.	TRBJ1-2	TGTGCCAGCAGTTTACCGCCGGGTTTTGGCTACACCTTC	CASSLPPGFGYTF
15	TRBV5-1	.	.	TRBJ2-2	TGCGCCAGCAGCCTGCAGGGAGGATGGACCGGGGAGCTGTTTTTT	CASSLQGGWTGELFF
13	TRBV19	.	.	TRBJ2-3	TGTGCCAGTAGTATGCCTGGGTTAGATACGCAGTATTTT	CASSMPGLDTQYF
17	TRBV4-2	.	TRBD2	TRBJ2-7	TGTGCCAGCAGCCAAGGGACTAGCGGGAGGTTCTCCTACGAGCAGTACTTC	CASSQGTSGRFSYEQYF
13	TRBV19	.	.	TRBJ1-1	TGTGCCAGTAGTATAACCTCAGGCACTGAAGCTTTCTTT	CASSITSGTEAFF
13	TRBV6-4	.	.	TRBJ2-3	TGTGCCAGCAGTAAGGAGAGCACAGATACGCAGTATTTT	CASSKESTDTQYF
15	TRBV11-3	.	.	TRBJ2-3	TGTGCCAGCAGCTTAGGTCGGACAGACACAGATACGCAGTATTTT	CASSLGRTDTDTQYF
12	TRBV2	.	.	TRBJ2-5	TGTGCCAGCAGTGAGGGGAGTGGGACCCAGTACTTC	CASSEGSGTQYF
16	TRBV5-1	.	TRBD1	TRBJ1-2	TGCGCCACATCCCGAGGGGGCGGCTGGATTGGCTATGGCTACACCTTC	CATSRGGGWIGYGYTF
15	TRBV7-2	.	TRBD1	TRBJ2-7	TGTGCCAGCAGCTTAGCCGGGACAGGGGATTCCGAGCAGTACTTC	CASSLAGTGDSEQYF
17	TRBV21-1	.	.	TRBJ1-5	TGTGCCAGCAGCAAAGACGTAGGGGTCCCCCCGGGTCAGCCCCAGCATTTT	CASSKDVGVPPGQPQHF
16	TRBV28	few	.	TRBJ1-6	TGTGCCAGCAGTTTAAGAGCAAGCTCCTATAATTCACCCCTCCACTTT	CASSLRASSYNSPLHF
18	TRBV4-1	.	TRBD2	TRBJ2-3	TGCGCCAGCAGCCAAGTAAGCCGTCCAGCGGGAGGGACAGATACGCAGTATTTT	CASSQVSRPAGGTDTQYF
14	TRBV28	once	.	TRBJ1-2	TGTGCCAGCAGTTCAAACGGAGGGGAAGTTGGCTACACCTTC	CASSSNGGEVGYTF
13	TRBV6-5	.	.	TRBJ2-2	TGTGCCAGCAGTTTGAGCTTGACCGGGGAGCTGTTTTTT	CASSLSLTGELFF
12	TRBV19	.	TRBD2	TRBJ2-1	TGTGCCAGTAGTCCGGGGACTAGCCGGATTATCTTC	CASSPGTSRIIF
15	TRBV30	once	.	TRBJ2-1	TGTGCCTGGAAGTGGACGAAGAGCTCCTACAATGAGCAGTTCTTC	CAWKWTKSSYNEQFF
14	TRBV18	.	TRBD1	TRBJ2-7	TGTGCCAGCTCACCATTGGACAGGTCCTACGAGCAGTACTTC	CASSPLDRSYEQYF
17	TRBV9	.	.	TRBJ2-1	TGTGCCAGCAGTATACTCTCCGGGACTGTCGCCTACAATGAGCAGTTCTTC	CASSILSGTVAYNEQFF
17	TRBV7-9	.	.	TRBJ2-5	TGTGCCAGCAGCTTATTTAAGGAGGGGGCGACGAGGGAGACCCAGTACTTC	CASSLFKEGATRETQYF
14	TRBV11-2	.	.	TRBJ2-1	TGTGCCAGCAGCCTGAACCGGTACTACAATGAGCAGTTCTTC	CASSLNRYYNEQFF
12	TRBV6-5	.	.	TRBJ2-1	TGTGCCAGCAGTCCTGCCTACAATGAGCAGTTCTTC	CASSPAYNEQFF
14	TRBV10-3	.	.	TRBJ1-1	TGTGCCACCGAGCCCGGGGGGGCTAACACTGAAGCTTTCTTT	CATEPGGANTEAFF
14	TRBV30	.	.	TRBJ1-1	TGTGCCTGGAGCCTCGAGACCGGGCGCACTGAAGCTTTCTTT	CAWSLETGRTEAFF
13	TRBV9	.	TRBD2	TRBJ2-3	TGTGCCAGCAGCGTCGGGGGGTTGGATACGCAGTATTTT	CASSVGGLDTQYF
16	TRBV27	.	TRBD2	TRBJ2-7	TGTGCCAGCAGTTTAACCCGACTAGCGGGACTGGACGAGCAGTACTTC	CASSLTRLAGLDEQYF
15	TRBV6-5	.	TRBD1	TRBJ1-1	TGTGCCAGCATCGAGACAGGGGGCGTAATGGCTGAAGCTTTCTTT	CASIETGGVMAEAFF